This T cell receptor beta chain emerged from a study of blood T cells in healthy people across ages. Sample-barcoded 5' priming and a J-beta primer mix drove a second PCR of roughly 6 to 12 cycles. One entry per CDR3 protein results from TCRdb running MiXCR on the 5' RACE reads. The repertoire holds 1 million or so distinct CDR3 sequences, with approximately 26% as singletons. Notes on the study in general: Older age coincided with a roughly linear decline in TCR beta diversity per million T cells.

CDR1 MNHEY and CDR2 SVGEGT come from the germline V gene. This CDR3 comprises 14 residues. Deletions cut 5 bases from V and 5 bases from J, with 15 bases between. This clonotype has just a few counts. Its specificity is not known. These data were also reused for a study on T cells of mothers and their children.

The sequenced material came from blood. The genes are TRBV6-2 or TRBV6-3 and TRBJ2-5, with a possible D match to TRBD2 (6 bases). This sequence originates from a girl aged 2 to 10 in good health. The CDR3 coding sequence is TGTGCCAGCAGTCTCCGGGACTTCGACGAGACCCAGTACTTC. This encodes CASSLRDFDETQYF.